This is a list of T cell receptor beta chains from one sample in a study of response to subunit inactivated influenza vaccine. TCRdb fed the RT-PCR reads into MiXCR, producing one record per CDR3 protein. The sample lists about 570,000 distinct CDR3 sequences, around 11% occurring once. These records were also assigned to another study, of T cells expressing NK-cell markers.

Sample: PBMCs from blood, taken on the day of vaccination. The receptor set was obtained from a man over 45 who received an inactivated influenza vaccine. The conserved cysteine and the conserved F or W are not part of the CDR3 here. Fields, in order: V gene, J gene, CDR3 protein.

>TRBV28|TRBJ2-7
ASNLVSYEQY
>TRBV6-2/TRBV6-3|TRBJ2-7
ASSYSADRVDEQY
>TRBV24-1|TRBJ2-1
ATSDSTSTRNEQF
>TRBV7-2|TRBJ2-1
ASSPDRGLEQF
>TRBV29-1|TRBJ1-2
SVEGTAGGGYT
>TRBV18|TRBJ1-1
ASSPLGAAGNTEAF
>TRBV2|TRBJ2-1
ASSDVARGNEQF
>TRBV3-1|TRBJ2-2
ASSQASAGARTGELF
>TRBV28|TRBJ2-5
ASSLDYGETQY
>TRBV11-2|TRBJ2-1
ASSLDLAGGAGSNNEQF
>TRBV7-3|TRBJ2-5
ASSPNSGIRETQY
>TRBV5-1|TRBJ2-3
ASSGGQGIDTQY
>TRBV4-3|TRBJ1-3
ASSQEKQGAGGNTIY
>TRBV2|TRBJ2-3
ASSPPPADTQY
>TRBV5-1|TRBJ2-7
ASSFLGDYEQY
>TRBV7-2|TRBJ2-5
ASSEAGPRETQY
>TRBV20-1|TRBJ2-7
SALPGALSEQY
>TRBV4-3|TRBJ1-1
ASSQDLVRDTEAF
>TRBV18|TRBJ1-2
ASSPSRPGYT
>TRBV29-1|TRBJ2-7
SVRGQDSSYEQY
>TRBV5-1|TRBJ2-7
ASSLEGQGRHEQY
>TRBV2|TRBJ2-1
ASSLAGGKNEQF
>TRBV6-1|TRBJ2-1
ASRLLAGGEEQF
>TRBV20-1|TRBJ2-5
SDREGGLVETQY
>TRBV5-6|TRBJ2-2
ASSLELARGTGELF
>TRBV4-3|TRBJ1-1
ASSQDPQADTEAF
>TRBV18|TRBJ2-1
ASSLIVDEQF
>TRBV7-2|TRBJ2-5
ASSLTSRDPVL
>TRBV29-1|TRBJ2-3
SVEGRDTQY
>TRBV2|TRBJ2-3
ASRNRAAGDTQY
>TRBV6-1|TRBJ2-5
ASSPDLQETQY
>TRBV5-1|TRBJ2-5
ASSLAGTRWETQY
>TRBV29-1|TRBJ2-7
SVVLAGRGSYEQY
>TRBV18|TRBJ1-1
ASSPEQGYGAF
>TRBV4-2|TRBJ2-2
ASSQEGNLGNGELF
>TRBV29-1|TRBJ1-2
SAQSPGQGFGYT
>TRBV10-3|TRBJ2-5
AISERRGGRETQY
>TRBV12-3/TRBV12-4|TRBJ2-7
ASSDPGSPAS
>TRBV20-1|TRBJ1-5
SARDWLRGDQPQH
>TRBV4-1|TRBJ1-2
ASSQDLRNYGYT
>TRBV12-3/TRBV12-4|TRBJ2-3
ASSYGASTDTQY